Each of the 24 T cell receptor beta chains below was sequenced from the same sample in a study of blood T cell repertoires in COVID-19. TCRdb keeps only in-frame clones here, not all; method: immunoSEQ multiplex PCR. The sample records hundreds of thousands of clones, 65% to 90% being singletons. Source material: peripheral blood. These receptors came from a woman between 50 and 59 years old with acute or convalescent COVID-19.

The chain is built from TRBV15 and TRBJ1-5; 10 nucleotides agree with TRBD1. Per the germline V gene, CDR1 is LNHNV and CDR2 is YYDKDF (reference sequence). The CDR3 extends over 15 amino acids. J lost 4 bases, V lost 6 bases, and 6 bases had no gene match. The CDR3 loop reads CATSPDRGLNQPQHF. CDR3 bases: TGTGCCACCAGTCCTGACAGGGGGCTTAATCAGCCCCAGCATTTT.

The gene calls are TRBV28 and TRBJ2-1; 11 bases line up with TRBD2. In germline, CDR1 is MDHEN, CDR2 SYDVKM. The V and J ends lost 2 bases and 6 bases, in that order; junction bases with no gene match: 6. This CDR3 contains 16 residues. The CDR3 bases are TGTGCCAGCAGTTTAGCTAGCGGGAGGATAGGCAATGAGCAGTTCTTC. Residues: CASSLASGRIGNEQFF.

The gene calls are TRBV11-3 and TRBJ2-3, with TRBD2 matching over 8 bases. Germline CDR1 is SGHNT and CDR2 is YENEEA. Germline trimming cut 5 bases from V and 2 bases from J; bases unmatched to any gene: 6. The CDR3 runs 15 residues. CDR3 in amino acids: CASSLRAGVTDTQYF. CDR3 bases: TGTGCCAGCAGCCTTAGAGCGGGGGTCACAGATACGCAGTATTTT.

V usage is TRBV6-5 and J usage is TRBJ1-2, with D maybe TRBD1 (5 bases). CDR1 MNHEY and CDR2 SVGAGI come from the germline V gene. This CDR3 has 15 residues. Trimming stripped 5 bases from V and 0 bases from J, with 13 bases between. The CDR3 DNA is TGTGCCAGCAGTCAGGGAAGGACGGCTAACTATGGCTACACCTTC. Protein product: CASSQGRTANYGYTF.

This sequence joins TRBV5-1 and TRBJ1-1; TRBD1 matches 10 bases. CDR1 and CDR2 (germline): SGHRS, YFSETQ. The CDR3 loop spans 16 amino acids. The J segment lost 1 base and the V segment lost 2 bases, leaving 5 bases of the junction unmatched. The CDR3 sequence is CASSLSTGGGNTEAFF. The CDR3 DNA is TGCGCCAGCAGCTTATCGACAGGGGGCGGGAACACTGAAGCTTTCTTT.

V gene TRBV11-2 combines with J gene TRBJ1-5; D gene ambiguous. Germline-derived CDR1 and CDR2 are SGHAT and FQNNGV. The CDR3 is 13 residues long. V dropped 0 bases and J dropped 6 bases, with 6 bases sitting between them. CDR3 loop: CASSLDRSQPQHF. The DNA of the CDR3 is TGTGCCAGCAGCTTAGATAGGAGTCAGCCCCAGCATTTT.

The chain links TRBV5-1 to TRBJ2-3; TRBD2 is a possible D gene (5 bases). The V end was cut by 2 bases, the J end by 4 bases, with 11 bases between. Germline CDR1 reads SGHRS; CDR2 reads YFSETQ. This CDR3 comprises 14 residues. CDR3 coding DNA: TGCGCCAGCAGCTTTTTGTCGGACTCAGATACGCAGTATTTT. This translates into CASSFLSDSDTQYF. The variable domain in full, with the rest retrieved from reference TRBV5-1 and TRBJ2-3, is KAGVTQTPRYLIKTRGQQVTLSCSPISGHRSVSWYQQTPGQGLQFLFEYFSETQRNKGNFPGRFSGRQFSNSRSEMNVSTLELGDSALYLCASSFLSDSDTQYFGPGTRLTVL.

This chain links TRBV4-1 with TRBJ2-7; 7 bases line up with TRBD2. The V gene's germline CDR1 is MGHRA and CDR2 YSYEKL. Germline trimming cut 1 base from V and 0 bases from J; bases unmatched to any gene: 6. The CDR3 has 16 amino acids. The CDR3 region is CASSQGTGGSSYEQYF. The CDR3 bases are TGCGCCAGCAGCCAAGGTACCGGGGGGAGCTCCTACGAGCAGTACTTC.

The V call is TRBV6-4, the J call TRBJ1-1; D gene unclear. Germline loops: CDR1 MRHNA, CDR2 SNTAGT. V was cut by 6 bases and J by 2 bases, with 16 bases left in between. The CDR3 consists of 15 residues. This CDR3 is CASSEGGDRNTEAFF. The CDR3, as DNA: TGTGCCAGCAGCGAGGGTGGAGACCGAAACACTGAAGCTTTCTTT.

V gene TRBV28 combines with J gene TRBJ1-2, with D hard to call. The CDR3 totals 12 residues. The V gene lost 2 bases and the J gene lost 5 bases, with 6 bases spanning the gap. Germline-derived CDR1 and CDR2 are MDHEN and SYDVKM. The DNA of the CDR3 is TGTGCCAGCAGTTTAAGTCAGTATGGCTACACCTTC. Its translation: CASSLSQYGYTF.

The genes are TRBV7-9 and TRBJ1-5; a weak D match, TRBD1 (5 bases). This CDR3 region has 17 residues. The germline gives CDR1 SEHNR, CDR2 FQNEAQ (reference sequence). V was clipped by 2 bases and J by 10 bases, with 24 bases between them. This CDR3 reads CASSLYGLGGSEIPQHF. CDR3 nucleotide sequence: TGTGCCAGCAGCTTATACGGCCTCGGGGGGAGCGAAATCCCCCAGCATTTT.

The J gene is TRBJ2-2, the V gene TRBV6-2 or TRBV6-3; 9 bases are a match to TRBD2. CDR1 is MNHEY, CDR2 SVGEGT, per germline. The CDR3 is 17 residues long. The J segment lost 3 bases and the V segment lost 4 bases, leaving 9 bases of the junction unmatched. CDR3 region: CASSFQKRGADTGELFF. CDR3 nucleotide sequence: TGTGCCAGCAGTTTCCAGAAGCGGGGGGCCGACACCGGGGAGCTGTTTTTT.

CDR3 in DNA: TGTGCCAGCAGCTCACCCTTGGCGGGAGGGCCTCACAATGAGCAGTTCTTC. It yields the protein CASSSPLAGGPHNEQFF. The J gene is TRBJ2-1, the V gene TRBV11-2; 9 positions agree with TRBD2. The CDR3 has 17 residues. J was trimmed by 5 bases and V by 4 bases; bases with no gene match: 12. Germline V gene data show CDR1 as SGHAT and CDR2 as FQNNGV.

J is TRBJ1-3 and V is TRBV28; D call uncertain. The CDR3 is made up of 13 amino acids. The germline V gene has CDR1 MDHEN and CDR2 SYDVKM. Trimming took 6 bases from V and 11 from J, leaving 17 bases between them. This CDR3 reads CASSQEDARPIYF. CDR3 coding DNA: TGTGCCAGCAGCCAGGAGGACGCTCGGCCCATATATTTT.

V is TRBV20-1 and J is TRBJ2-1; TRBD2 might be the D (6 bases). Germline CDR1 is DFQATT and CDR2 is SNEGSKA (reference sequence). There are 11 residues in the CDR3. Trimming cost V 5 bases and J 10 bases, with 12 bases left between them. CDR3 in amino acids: CSASDGGEQFF. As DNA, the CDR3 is TGCAGTGCTTCAGACGGAGGGGAGCAGTTCTTC.

The CDR3 loop reads CASSPGPALAGGPFDEQFF. The DNA of the CDR3 is TGTGCCAGCAGCCCGGGACCGGCTCTAGCGGGAGGGCCTTTTGATGAGCAGTTCTTC. The chain employs TRBV5-5 and TRBJ2-1; 12 bases are a match to TRBD2. Trimming removed 4 bases from V and 8 bases from J; junction bases left unmatched: 19. Looked up from germline, CDR1 is SGHKS and CDR2 is YYEKEE (reference sequence). CDR3 length: 19 residues.

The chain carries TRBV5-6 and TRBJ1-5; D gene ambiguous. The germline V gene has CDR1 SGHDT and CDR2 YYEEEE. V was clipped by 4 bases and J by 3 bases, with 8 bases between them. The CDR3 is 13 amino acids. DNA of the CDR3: TGTGCCAGCAGCCTACGCTACAATCAGCCCCAGCATTTT. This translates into CASSLRYNQPQHF.

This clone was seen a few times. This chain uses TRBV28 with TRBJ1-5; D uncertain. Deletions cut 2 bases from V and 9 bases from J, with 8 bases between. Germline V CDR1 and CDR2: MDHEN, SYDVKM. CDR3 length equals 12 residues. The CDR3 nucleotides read TGTGCCAGCAGTTTAGCGGATCGGCCCCAGCATTTT. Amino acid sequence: CASSLADRPQHF.

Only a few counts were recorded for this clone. DNA of the CDR3: TGTGCCAGCAGCCAAGGCAGGGCCCTTACCCCATCCGAGCAGTACTTC. It codes for CASSQGRALTPSEQYF. The rearrangement uses TRBV3-1 (or the pseudogene TRBV3-2) and TRBJ2-7; a possible D gene is TRBD1 (5 bases). Germline CDR1 reads LGHDT; CDR2 reads YNNKEL (reference sequence). The length of the CDR3 is 16 residues. Deletions cut 1 base from V and 6 bases from J, with 19 bases between.

CDR3 protein: CASSKPGQQYGYTF. CDR3 in DNA: TGTGCCAGCAGCAAACCGGGACAACAATATGGCTACACCTTC. V and J are TRBV7-9 and TRBJ1-2, with D tentatively TRBD1 (6 bases). The length of the CDR3 is 14 residues. Germline-derived CDR1 and CDR2 are SEHNR and FQNEAQ (reference sequence). Trimming pared 5 bases from V and 5 bases from J, leaving 15 bases between.

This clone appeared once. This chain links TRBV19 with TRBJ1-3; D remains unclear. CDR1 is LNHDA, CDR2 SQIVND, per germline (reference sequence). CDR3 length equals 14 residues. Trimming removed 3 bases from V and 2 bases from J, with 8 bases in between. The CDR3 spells CASSISAAGNTIYF. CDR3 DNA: TGTGCCAGTAGTATCTCGGCGGCTGGAAACACCATATATTTT.

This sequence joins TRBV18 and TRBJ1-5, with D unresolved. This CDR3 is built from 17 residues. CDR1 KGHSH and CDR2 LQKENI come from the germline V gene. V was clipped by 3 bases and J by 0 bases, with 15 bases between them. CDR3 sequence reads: CASSPIPGSDSNQPQHF. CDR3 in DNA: TGTGCCAGCTCACCTATCCCCGGCAGCGATAGCAATCAGCCCCAGCATTTT.

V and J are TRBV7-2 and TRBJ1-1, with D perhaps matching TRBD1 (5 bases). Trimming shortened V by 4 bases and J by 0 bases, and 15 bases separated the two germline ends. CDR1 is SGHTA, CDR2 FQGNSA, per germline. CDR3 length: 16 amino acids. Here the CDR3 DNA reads TGTGCCAGCAGCTCCTGGGACGGGGGGATGAACACTGAAGCTTTCTTT. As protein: CASSSWDGGMNTEAFF.

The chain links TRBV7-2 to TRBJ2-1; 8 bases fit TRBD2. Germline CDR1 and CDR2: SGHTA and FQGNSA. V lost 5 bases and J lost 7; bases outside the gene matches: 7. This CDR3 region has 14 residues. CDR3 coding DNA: TGTGCCAGCAGCCTCCGCCGGGGGGGGAATGAGCAGTTCTTC. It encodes CASSLRRGGNEQFF.